The source of this T cell receptor (beta chain) is a study of blood T cell repertoires in COVID-19. For the study at large: COVID-19 samples collected from the United States, Italy and Spain covered acute and convalescent phases. T cells, B-cell-depleted T cells, or PBMCs provided the cDNA or gDNA that served as material.

Patients at the Seattle site were enrolled during active infection and followed longitudinally. Authors' methods: Estimation of nucleated cell counts was performed using reference gene primer amplification. Only in-frame clones appear in the TCRdb table, and some are missing; sequencing was by immunoSEQ multiplex PCR. The V and J calls and clone size come from that table; D and trimming were worked out from the DNA. The profile shows about 200,000 clones, approximately 78% of them singletons. Material: peripheral blood. The origin of this receptor is a woman older than 75 with COVID-19, enrolled during active disease.

Here the CDR3 reads CASSPRRTGAGSNQPQHF. The CDR3 nucleotides read TGTGCCAGCTCACCACGTAGGACAGGGGCAGGAAGCAATCAGCCCCAGCATTTT. V gene TRBV18 combines with J gene TRBJ1-5; 9 bases are a match to TRBD1. V shed 1 base and J 1 base; nucleotides not matched to a gene: 8. The CDR3 spans 18 residues. Germline V gene data show CDR1 as KGHSH and CDR2 as LQKENI.